This T cell receptor (beta chain) was sequenced for a study of control samples from healthy donors and cancer patients. Germline V gene sequence: CDR1 SGHVS, CDR2 FQNEAQ. The CDR3 runs to 14 residues. Trimming took 1 base from V and 8 from J, leaving 9 bases between them. Measured with immunoSEQ multiplex PCR; TCRdb has only the in-frame clones, and not every one. This table has some 220,000 clones, just under 95% appearing once. The sample consisted of blood. The V gene is TRBV7-8, the J gene TRBJ1-6, with D possibly TRBD1 on 6 matching bases. The receptor comes from a man aged 50-59 years in good health. The CDR3 DNA follows: TGTGCCAGCAGCTTAGACAGGGTGGATTCACCCCTCCACTTT. It codes for CASSLDRVDSPLHF.